This note documents a single T cell receptor beta chain sequence. These data originate in a study of cytomegalovirus exposure and HLA in healthy donors. The study ran its PCR with 60 Vbeta and 13 Jbeta primers. Assay used: immunoSEQ multiplex PCR; TCRdb lists only in-frame clones, some missing. The top ten clones hold 9.5% to 13% of a sample with under 95,000 clones, 55% to 75% of them seen once. In germline, CDR1 is LNHDA, CDR2 SQIVND (reference sequence). The length of the CDR3 is 12 residues. Trimming pared 1 base from V and 11 bases from J, leaving 8 bases between. The genes are TRBV19 and TRBJ1-4; possibly TRBD1 for D (6 bases). The sample taken for sequencing was PBMCs. The clonotype originates from a woman between 40 and 55 years old in good health and CMV-seropositive. The CDR3, as DNA: TGTGCCAGTAGTATAGCCAGGGGCAAACTGTTTTTT. Amino acids: CASSIARGKLFF.